The clone carrying this T cell receptor (beta chain) was observed at least ten times. Its antigen is still unknown. Since it is a stray read in a library aimed at alpha chains, this beta chain has a size that is not meaningful. The data were obtained in a study of spatial heterogeneity in lung cancer. Study summary: Matched bulk RNA-seq gave a T cell module score that correlated strongly with tumor-region TCR transcript counts. Averaged across combinations, each unique TCR and UMI pairing appeared more than ten times in raw reads, which were uncorrected. Notes on the study in general: Tumor mutation count correlated with how many alpha and beta TCRs expanded intratumorally.

Time point here: sample taken at primary tumor resection. No cell sorting; template was whole RNA from tumor, lung tissue or PBMC. TCRdb called the 5' RACE reads again in MiXCR, with one record for every CDR3 protein. The sample holds about 11,000 distinct CDR3 sequences, more than 7% seen once. The germline CDR1 and CDR2 sequences are MDHEN and SYDVKM. V lost 5 bases and J 6 bases, leaving 11 bases between the germline ends. The CDR3 totals 14 residues. The sequence derives from a female donor with early-stage non-small cell lung cancer. V gene TRBV28 combines with J gene TRBJ1-6; a weak D match, TRBD1 (5 bases). The material was lung tumor tissue, obtained at surgery. CDR3 residues: CASSPGGANSPLHF. CDR3 DNA sequence: TGTGCCAGCAGTCCTGGAGGGGCTAATTCACCCCTCCACTTT.